This is a list of T cell receptor beta chains from one sample in a study of T cells after yellow fever vaccination. TCRdb passed the 5' RACE reads through MiXCR, listing each CDR3 protein once. The sample consists of 110,000 or so distinct CDR3 sequences, more than 5.5% of them appearing once. The sample was CD4+ T cells sorted from PBMCs, taken more than 35 days after the first yellow fever vaccination. The receptors come from a man aged 18 to 30 who received the YFV17D yellow fever vaccine. The CDR3 runs from the conserved cysteine through the conserved F or W. The order of the fields is D gene, J gene, V gene, clone size, CDR3 protein, CDR3 DNA. A D gene is named only where the DNA matches it firmly. For some rows the clone size is stated as once, few or many, or as a class when expanded; others skip it.

TRBD2,TRBJ2-1,TRBV6-2/TRBV6-3,many,CASTTRLASYNEQFF,TGTGCCAGCACCACCCGACTAGCGTCCTACAATGAGCAGTTCTTC
TRBD2,TRBJ2-1,TRBV27,many,CASKTSGVTDEQFF,TGTGCCAGCAAGACTAGCGGGGTAACGGATGAGCAGTTCTTC
.,TRBJ2-1,TRBV6-2/TRBV6-3,.,CASSNLGGSYNEQFF,TGTGCCAGCAGCAACTTGGGGGGCTCCTACAATGAGCAGTTCTTC
.,TRBJ2-1,TRBV28,few,CASSYTARRDSRPFF,TGTGCCAGCAGCTATACCGCCCGACGGGACTCCCGACCGTTCTTC
.,TRBJ1-1,TRBV12-3/TRBV12-4,many,CASTFLQGNTEAFF,TGTGCCAGCACCTTCCTTCAGGGGAACACTGAAGCTTTCTTT
.,TRBJ1-1,TRBV29-1,many,CSVEGQAANTEAFF,TGCAGCGTTGAAGGGCAGGCCGCGAACACTGAAGCTTTCTTT
.,TRBJ1-1,TRBV5-1,many,CASSSPGSTEAFF,TGCGCCAGCAGCTCACCAGGGAGCACTGAAGCTTTCTTT
.,TRBJ2-7,TRBV5-4,few,CASSFTDEQYF,TGTGCCAGCAGTTTCACCGACGAGCAGTACTTC
TRBD1,TRBJ1-2,TRBV5-1,many,CASYPGQQTYGYTF,TGCGCCAGCTACCCGGGACAGCAAACTTATGGCTACACCTTC
TRBD1,TRBJ2-1,TRBV15,many,CATSTDRENEQFF,TGTGCCACCAGCACGGACAGGGAAAATGAGCAGTTCTTC
.,TRBJ1-6,TRBV27,.,CASSFRTLNSPLHF,TGTGCCAGCAGTTTCCGAACTTTAAATTCACCCCTCCACTTT
.,TRBJ1-6,TRBV4-2,many,CASSQPTPPNSPLHF,TGTGCCAGCAGCCAGCCCACCCCCCCTAATTCACCCCTCCACTTT
.,TRBJ1-4,TRBV7-2,many,CASSPNGATNEKLFF,TGTGCCAGCAGCCCAAACGGTGCAACTAATGAAAAACTGTTTTTT
.,TRBJ1-3,TRBV7-6,few,CASSLALESSGNTIYF,TGTGCCAGCAGCTTAGCGCTCGAGAGCTCTGGAAACACCATATATTTT
.,TRBJ1-1,TRBV7-2,.,CASSLDPGSHTEAFF,TGTGCCAGCAGCTTAGACCCGGGGTCGCACACTGAAGCTTTCTTT
TRBD2,TRBJ2-1,TRBV29-1,.,CSLAGPYNEQFF,TGCAGTCTAGCGGGACCATACAATGAGCAGTTCTTC
.,TRBJ1-2,TRBV5-6,many,CASSLSEGQGYGYTF,TGTGCCAGCAGCTTGTCAGAGGGACAAGGGTATGGCTACACCTTC
.,TRBJ1-4,TRBV29-1,many,CSVDGPNEKLFF,TGCAGCGTTGATGGGCCTAATGAAAAACTGTTTTTT
.,TRBJ2-5,TRBV7-2,many,CASSLGRDGETQYF,TGTGCCAGCAGCTTAGGGCGTGATGGAGAGACCCAGTACTTC